This T cell receptor beta chain was captured in a study of graft-versus-host responses after intestinal transplantation. Study overall: The transplants performed in recipients were multivisceral, liver-intestinal, or isolated intestinal. After anti-thymocyte globulin induction, recipients took tacrolimus and steroids for 3 to 4 years.

Regarding this clone: Its antigen is undetermined.

General study results and limits: Recipient marrow showed GvH clones, some seen first in ileum or blood. HvG clone declines early post-transplant were associated with peak circulating GvH levels.

Germline lookup yields CDR1 SQVTM and CDR2 ANQGSEA. Trimming pared 6 bases from V and 6 bases from J, leaving 8 bases between. This CDR3 contains 10 residues. Produced via immunoSEQ multiplex PCR; TCRdb's table is partial and in-frame only. Seen here are about 88,000 clones, about 94% observed once, and the top ten hold roughly 0.18%. The specimen was unstimulated CD4+ T cells sorted from spleen or lymph node cells, collected before transplant. The gene calls are TRBV29-1 and TRBJ1-2; D ambiguous. The TCR comes from a human donor who was the organ donor for an intestinal transplant. This CDR3 is CSVNEDGYTF. CDR3 nucleotides: TGCAGCGTAAACGAGGATGGCTACACCTTC.